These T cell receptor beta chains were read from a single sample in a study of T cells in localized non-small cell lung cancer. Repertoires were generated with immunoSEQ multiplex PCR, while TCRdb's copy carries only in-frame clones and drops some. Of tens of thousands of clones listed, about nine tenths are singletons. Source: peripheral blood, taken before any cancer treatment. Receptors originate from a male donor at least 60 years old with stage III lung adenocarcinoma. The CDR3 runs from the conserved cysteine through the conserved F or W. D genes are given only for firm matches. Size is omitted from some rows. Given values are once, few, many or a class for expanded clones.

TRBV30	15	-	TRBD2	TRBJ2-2	TGTGCCTGGAGTACTTTACTAGCGGGAGCCGGGGAGCTGTTTTTT	CAWSTLLAGAGELFF
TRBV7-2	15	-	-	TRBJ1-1	TGTGCCAGCAGCTTAGTAGGTATAGGGGGCACTGAAGCTTTCTTT	CASSLVGIGGTEAFF
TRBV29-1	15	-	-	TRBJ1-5	TGCAGCGTTGGGCCAGGGGAGAATAGCAATCAGCCCCAGCATTTT	CSVGPGENSNQPQHF
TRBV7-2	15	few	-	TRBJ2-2	TGTGCCAGCACAGGGATTGGGACGTTGGCCGGGGAGCTGTTTTTT	CASTGIGTLAGELFF
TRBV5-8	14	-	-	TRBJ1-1	TGTGCCAGCAGCTTTCATCAGGGGAACACTGAAGCTTTCTTT	CASSFHQGNTEAFF
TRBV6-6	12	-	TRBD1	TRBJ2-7	TGTGCCAGCAGGCAGGGGGCGGACGAGCAGTACTTC	CASRQGADEQYF
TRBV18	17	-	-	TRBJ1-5	TGTGCCAGCTCACAACTGGGGCGGACTCGGGGGAATCAGCCCCAGCATTTT	CASSQLGRTRGNQPQHF
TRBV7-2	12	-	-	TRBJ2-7	TGTGCCAGCAGCCCCGGTTGGGGCGAGCAGTACTTC	CASSPGWGEQYF
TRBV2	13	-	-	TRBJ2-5	TGTGCCAGCAGAGTCAGCACCTTTGAGACCCAGTACTTC	CASRVSTFETQYF
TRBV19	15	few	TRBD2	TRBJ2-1	TGTGCCAGTAGTGCGCGGGGACTAGGGTACAATGAGCAGTTCTTC	CASSARGLGYNEQFF